This entry lists 2 T cell receptor beta chains sequenced from one sample in a study of T-cell memory formation after mild COVID-19. MiXCR, applied by TCRdb to the 5' RACE reads, yields one record per CDR3 protein. This table holds 470,000 or so distinct CDR3 sequences, around a quarter found once. Sequenced material: PBMCs or a T cell subset sorted from them (not recorded which). These receptor sequences come from an adult woman who had mild COVID-19 (a few samples of this study predate the infection). Cell type and time point are not known.

This clonotype was counted at least ten times. J is TRBJ2-3 and V is TRBV5-1; TRBD2 agrees at 9 bases. V trimming: 6 bases; J trimming: 2 bases; junction bases outside the gene matches: 4. Germline-derived CDR1 and CDR2 are SGHRS and YFSETQ. The CDR3 is made up of 14 amino acids. As DNA, the CDR3 is TGCGCCAGCACCCTAGCGGGAAACACAGATACGCAGTATTTT. Translated: CASTLAGNTDTQYF.

This chain connects TRBV20-1 to TRBJ2-1; 8 bases line up with TRBD2. The junction had 7 bases not matched to a gene; V was cut back by 1 base and J by 5 bases. This CDR3 region has 15 residues. The germline V gene has CDR1 DFQATT and CDR2 SNEGSKA (reference sequence). The CDR3 region is CSARAAGLVDNEQFF. DNA for the CDR3: TGCAGTGCTAGAGCAGCGGGACTAGTAGACAATGAGCAGTTCTTC.